These T cell receptor beta chains were read from a single sample in a study of cytomegalovirus exposure and HLA in healthy donors. TCRdb's copy holds only in-frame clones and misses some; the assay was immunoSEQ multiplex PCR. Of fewer than 200,000 clones in the sample, roughly nine tenths are singletons; the top ten hold around 0.99%. Sequencing was carried out using PBMCs. Receptor source: a boy aged 2 to 10 in good health and CMV-seronegative. The CDR3 runs from the conserved cysteine through the conserved F or W. A D gene is named only where the DNA matches it firmly. Clone size is not always given. Where it is, it says once, few, many or a class for expanded clones.

V	J	size	D	CDR3	DNA
TRBV27	TRBJ2-6	few	NA	CASTRRAGANVLTF	TGTGCCAGCACTCGGAGGGCTGGGGCCAACGTCCTGACTTTC
TRBV5-4	TRBJ2-7	NA	TRBD1	CASSPDRDLYEQYF	TGTGCCAGCAGCCCCGACAGGGACCTCTACGAGCAGTACTTC
TRBV10-3	TRBJ1-3	NA	NA	CAISDGGMDTIYF	TGTGCCATCAGTGATGGGGGGATGGACACCATATATTTT
TRBV6-5	TRBJ2-1	NA	TRBD1	CASSPRQGGYNEQFF	TGTGCCAGCAGTCCTAGACAGGGGGGCTACAATGAGCAGTTCTTC
TRBV1	TRBJ2-7	NA	NA	CTSPGEQYF	TGCACCAGCCCGGGGGAGCAGTACTTC
TRBV5-4	TRBJ2-2	NA	NA	CASSLPTRGPNTGELFF	TGTGCCAGCAGCTTGCCGACGCGGGGGCCGAACACCGGGGAGCTGTTTTTT
TRBV5-5	TRBJ1-3	NA	TRBD1	CASSRGQGAYGNTIYF	TGTGCCAGCAGCCGAGGACAGGGGGCGTACGGAAACACCATATATTTT
TRBV28	TRBJ2-7	NA	NA	CASSPPGQPATSSYEQYF	TGTGCCAGCAGCCCTCCGGGACAACCCGCGACAAGTTCCTACGAGCAGTACTTC
TRBV29-1	TRBJ2-1	NA	NA	CSVYRLSYNEQFF	TGCAGCGTTTATAGACTGTCCTACAATGAGCAGTTCTTC
TRBV28	TRBJ2-1	NA	NA	CASSLGTLLNREQFF	TGTGCCAGCTCCCTCGGGACATTACTTAACCGAGAGCAGTTCTTC
TRBV6-6	TRBJ1-1	NA	NA	CASRSQALNTEAFF	TGTGCCAGCAGGTCTCAGGCCCTGAACACTGAAGCTTTCTTT
TRBV7-9	TRBJ2-7	NA	TRBD1	CASSLTGGNYEQYF	TGTGCCAGCAGCTTAACAGGGGGCAATTACGAGCAGTACTTC
TRBV19	TRBJ2-1	NA	TRBD1	CASSIWGTGGKDEQFF	TGTGCCAGTAGTATATGGGGGACAGGGGGCAAAGATGAGCAGTTCTTC
TRBV7-8	TRBJ2-1	few	NA	CASSLEGGRRFEQFF	TGTGCCAGCAGCTTAGAGGGGGGGCGGCGCTTTGAGCAGTTCTTC
TRBV28	TRBJ2-2	once	NA	CASTRLVAANTGELFF	TGTGCCAGCACCCGCCTGGTGGCTGCGAACACCGGGGAGCTGTTTTTT